This T cell receptor beta chain was retrieved from a study of cytomegalovirus exposure and HLA in healthy donors. Vbeta (60) and Jbeta (13) primers were used in the PCR. This table comes from immunoSEQ multiplex PCR, and its TCRdb copy is limited to in-frame clones, with some not included. The repertoire includes roughly 110,000 clones, approximately 70% of them detected once, and approximately 0.9% sits in the top ten. The V gene end was trimmed by 2 bases and the J gene end by 5 bases; junction bases not matched to a gene: 8. This CDR3 has 14 amino acids. Germline lookup yields CDR1 GTSNPN and CDR2 SVGIG (reference sequence).

This TCR derives from a woman aged 25 to 45 in good health and CMV-seronegative. The chain has TRBV30 and TRBJ1-2, with 7 bases aligning to TRBD1. Input material: PBMCs. The CDR3 DNA reads TGTGCCTGGAGTACAACCGGGACAGCATATGGCTACACCTTC. Translation: CAWSTTGTAYGYTF.